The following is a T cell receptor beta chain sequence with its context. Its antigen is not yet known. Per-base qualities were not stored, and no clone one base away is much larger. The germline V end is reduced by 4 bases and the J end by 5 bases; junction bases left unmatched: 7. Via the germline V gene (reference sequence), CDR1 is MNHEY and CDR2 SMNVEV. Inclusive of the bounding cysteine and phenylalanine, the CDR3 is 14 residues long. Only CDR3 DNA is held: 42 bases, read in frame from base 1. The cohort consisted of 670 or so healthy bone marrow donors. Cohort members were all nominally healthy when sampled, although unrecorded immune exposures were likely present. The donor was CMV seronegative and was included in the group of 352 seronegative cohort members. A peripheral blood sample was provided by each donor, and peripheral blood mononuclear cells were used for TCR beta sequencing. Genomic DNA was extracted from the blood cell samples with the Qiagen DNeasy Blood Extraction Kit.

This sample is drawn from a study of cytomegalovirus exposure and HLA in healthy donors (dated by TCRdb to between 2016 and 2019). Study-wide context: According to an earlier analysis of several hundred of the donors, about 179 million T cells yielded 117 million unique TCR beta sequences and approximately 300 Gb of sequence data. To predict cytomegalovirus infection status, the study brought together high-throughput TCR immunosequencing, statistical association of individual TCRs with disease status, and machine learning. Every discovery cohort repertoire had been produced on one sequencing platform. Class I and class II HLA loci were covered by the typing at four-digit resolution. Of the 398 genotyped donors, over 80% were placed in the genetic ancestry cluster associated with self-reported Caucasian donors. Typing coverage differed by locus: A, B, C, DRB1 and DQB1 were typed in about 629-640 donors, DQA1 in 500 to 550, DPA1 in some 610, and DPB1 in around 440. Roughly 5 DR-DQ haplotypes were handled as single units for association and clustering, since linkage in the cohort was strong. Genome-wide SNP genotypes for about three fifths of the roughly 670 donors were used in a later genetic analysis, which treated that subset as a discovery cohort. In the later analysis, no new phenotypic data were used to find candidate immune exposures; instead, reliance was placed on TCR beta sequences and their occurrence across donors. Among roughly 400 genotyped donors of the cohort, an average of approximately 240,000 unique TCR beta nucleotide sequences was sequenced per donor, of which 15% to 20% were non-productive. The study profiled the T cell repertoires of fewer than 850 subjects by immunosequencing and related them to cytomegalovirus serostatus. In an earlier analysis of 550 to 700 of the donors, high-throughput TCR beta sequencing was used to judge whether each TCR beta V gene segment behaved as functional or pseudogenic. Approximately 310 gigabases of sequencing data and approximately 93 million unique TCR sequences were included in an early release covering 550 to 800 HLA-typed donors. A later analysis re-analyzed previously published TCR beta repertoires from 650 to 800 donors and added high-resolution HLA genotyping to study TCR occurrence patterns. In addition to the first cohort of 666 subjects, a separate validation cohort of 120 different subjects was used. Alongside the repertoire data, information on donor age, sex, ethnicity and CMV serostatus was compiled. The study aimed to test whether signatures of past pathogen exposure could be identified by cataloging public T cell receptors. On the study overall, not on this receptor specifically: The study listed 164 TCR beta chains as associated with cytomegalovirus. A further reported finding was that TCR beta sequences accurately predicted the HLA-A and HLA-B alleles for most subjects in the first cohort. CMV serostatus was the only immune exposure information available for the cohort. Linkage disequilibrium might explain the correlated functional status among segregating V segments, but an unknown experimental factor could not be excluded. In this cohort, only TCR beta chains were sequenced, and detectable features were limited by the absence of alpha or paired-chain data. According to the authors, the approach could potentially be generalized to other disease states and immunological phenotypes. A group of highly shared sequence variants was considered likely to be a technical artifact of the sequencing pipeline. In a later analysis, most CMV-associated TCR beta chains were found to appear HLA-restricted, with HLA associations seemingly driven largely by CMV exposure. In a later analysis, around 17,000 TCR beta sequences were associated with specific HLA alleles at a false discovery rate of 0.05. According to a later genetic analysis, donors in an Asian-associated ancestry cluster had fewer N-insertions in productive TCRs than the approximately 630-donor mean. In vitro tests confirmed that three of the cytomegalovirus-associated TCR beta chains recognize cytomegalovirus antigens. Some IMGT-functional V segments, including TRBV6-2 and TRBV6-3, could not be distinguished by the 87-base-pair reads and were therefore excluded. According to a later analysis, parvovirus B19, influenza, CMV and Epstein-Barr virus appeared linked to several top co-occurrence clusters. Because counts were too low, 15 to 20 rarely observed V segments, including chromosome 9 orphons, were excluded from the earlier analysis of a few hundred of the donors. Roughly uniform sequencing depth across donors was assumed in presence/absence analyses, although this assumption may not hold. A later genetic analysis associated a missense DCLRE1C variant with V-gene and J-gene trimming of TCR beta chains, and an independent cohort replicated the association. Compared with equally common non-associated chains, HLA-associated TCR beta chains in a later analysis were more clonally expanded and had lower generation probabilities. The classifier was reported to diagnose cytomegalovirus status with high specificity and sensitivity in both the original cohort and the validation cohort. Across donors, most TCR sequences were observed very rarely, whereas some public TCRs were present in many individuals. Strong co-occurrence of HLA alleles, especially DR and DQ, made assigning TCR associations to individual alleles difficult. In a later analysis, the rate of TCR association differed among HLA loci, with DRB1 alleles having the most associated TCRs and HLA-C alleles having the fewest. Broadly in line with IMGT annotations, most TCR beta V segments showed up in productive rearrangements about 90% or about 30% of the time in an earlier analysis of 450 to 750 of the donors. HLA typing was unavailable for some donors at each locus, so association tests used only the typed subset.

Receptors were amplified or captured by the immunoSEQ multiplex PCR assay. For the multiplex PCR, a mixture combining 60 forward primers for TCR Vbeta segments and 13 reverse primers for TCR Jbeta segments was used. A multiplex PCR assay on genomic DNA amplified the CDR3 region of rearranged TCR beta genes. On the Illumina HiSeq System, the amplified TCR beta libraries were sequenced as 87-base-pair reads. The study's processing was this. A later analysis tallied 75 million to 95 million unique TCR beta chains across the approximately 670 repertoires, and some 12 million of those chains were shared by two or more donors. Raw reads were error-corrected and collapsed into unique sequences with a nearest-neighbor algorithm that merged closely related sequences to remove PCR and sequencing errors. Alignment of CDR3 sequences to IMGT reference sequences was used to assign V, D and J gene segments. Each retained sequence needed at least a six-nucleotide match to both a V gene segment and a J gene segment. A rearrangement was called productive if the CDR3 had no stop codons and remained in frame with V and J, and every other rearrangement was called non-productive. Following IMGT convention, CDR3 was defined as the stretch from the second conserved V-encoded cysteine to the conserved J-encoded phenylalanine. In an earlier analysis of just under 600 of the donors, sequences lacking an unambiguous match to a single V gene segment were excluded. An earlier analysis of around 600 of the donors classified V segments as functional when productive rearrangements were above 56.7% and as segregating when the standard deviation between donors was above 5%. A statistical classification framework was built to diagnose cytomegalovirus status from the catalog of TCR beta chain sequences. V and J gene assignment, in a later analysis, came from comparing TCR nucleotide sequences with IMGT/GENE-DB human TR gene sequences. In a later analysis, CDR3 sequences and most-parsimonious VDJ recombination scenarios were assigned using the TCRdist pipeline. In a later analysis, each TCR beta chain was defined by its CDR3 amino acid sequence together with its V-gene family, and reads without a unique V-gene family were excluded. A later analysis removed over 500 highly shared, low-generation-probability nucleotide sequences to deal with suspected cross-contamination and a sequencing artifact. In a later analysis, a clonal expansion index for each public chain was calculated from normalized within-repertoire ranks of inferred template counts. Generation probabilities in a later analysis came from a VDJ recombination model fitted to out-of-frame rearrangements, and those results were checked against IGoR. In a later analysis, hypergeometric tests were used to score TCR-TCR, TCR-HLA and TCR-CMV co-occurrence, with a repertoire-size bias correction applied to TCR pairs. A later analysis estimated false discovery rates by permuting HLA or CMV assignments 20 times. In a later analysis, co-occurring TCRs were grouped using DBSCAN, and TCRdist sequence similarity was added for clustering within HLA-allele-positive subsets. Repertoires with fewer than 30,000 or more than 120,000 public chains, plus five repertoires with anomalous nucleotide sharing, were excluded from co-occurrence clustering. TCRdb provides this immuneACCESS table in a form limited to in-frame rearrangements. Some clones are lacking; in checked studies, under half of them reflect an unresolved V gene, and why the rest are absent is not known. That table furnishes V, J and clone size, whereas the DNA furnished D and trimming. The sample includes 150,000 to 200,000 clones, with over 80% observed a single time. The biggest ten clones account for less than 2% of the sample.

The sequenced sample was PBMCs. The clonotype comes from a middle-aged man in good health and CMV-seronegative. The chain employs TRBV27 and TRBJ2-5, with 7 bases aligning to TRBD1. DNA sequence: TGTGCCAGCAGTTCCGGACAGGCCCTCGAGACCCAGTACTTC. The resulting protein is CASSSGQALETQYF.